The clone carrying this T cell receptor beta chain has just a few counts. What it recognizes is unknown. The data belong to a study of neurological immune-mediated disorders. On the study more broadly: Multiple sclerosis patients (n ≈ 35) included 31 with relapsing-remitting and 3 with secondary progressive disease. Study-wide results and limits: None of the CDR3 amino acid sequences of expanded clones recurred across subjects, suggesting private repertoires in all groups.

This CDR3 contains 14 residues. Germline lookup yields CDR1 SGHRS and CDR2 YFSETQ. The V gene end was trimmed by 2 bases and the J gene end by 3 bases; junction bases not matched to a gene: 2. A 10-nucleotide random UMI tagged transcripts in template-switch 5'RACE cDNA synthesis. From 15-18 subjects, each sequencing run yielded over 160 million TCR-beta sequences. TCRdb redid the calling of the 5' RACE reads with MiXCR, one entry per CDR3 protein. The table includes about 35,000 distinct CDR3 sequences, 3% to 4% detected once. The receptor was derived from a man aged 30 to 45 with multiple sclerosis. This sequence joins TRBV5-1 and TRBJ2-3, with TRBD2 matching over 8 bases. Sequenced sample: PBMCs. CDR3 region: CASSFGLATDTQYF. DNA of the CDR3: TGCGCCAGCAGCTTTGGACTAGCAACAGATACGCAGTATTTT.